The rows below give T cell receptor beta chains drawn from one sample of a study of regulatory T cells in long-lasting Graves disease. TCRdb ran MiXCR on the multiplex PCR reads and lists one entry per CDR3 protein. The sample holds a few hundred thousand distinct CDR3 sequences; under 25% are singletons and the top ten take about 13%. Sequencing was performed on peripheral blood mononuclear cells (PBMCs), taken when the disease was refractory, from a patient treated with antithyroid drugs. The receptors come from a female donor with Graves disease. The CDR3 runs from the conserved cysteine through the conserved F or W. The D gene is left open where the match is weak. Clone size is not always given. Where it is, it says once, few, many or a class for expanded clones.

15 | few | TRBJ2-2 | TRBV6-2/TRBV6-3 | TRBD1 | CASSYSRQGTGELFF | TGTGCCAGCAGTTACTCCCGACAGGGCACCGGGGAGCTGTTTTTT
14 | few | TRBJ2-7 | TRBV27 | - | CASSFRANVYGQYF | TGTGCCAGCAGTTTTAGGGCCAATGTCTACGGGCAGTACTTC
15 | many | TRBJ2-5 | TRBV12-3/TRBV12-4 | TRBD2 | CASSRWGSGGETQYF | TGTGCCAGCAGTCGCTGGGGTAGCGGGGGGGAGACCCAGTACTTC
17 | many | TRBJ1-5 | TRBV20-1 | - | CSAKALDGLDSNQPQHF | TGCAGTGCGAAGGCCCTGGACGGCCTTGATAGCAATCAGCCCCAGCATTTT
14 | many | TRBJ2-7 | TRBV28 | - | CASSPGTSPHEQYF | TGTGCCAGCTCGCCGGGGACCAGCCCCCACGAGCAGTACTTC
15 | once | TRBJ2-2 | TRBV7-3 | TRBD2 | CASSSLAGNAGELFF | TGTGCCAGCAGCTCCTTAGCGGGAAACGCCGGGGAGCTGTTTTTT
13 | - | TRBJ2-1 | TRBV14 | - | CASSHYPANEQFF | TGTGCCAGCAGCCACTACCCGGCCAATGAGCAGTTCTTC
13 | - | TRBJ1-1 | TRBV19 | - | CASNLHEGSEAFF | TGTGCCAGTAACCTTCATGAAGGGTCTGAAGCTTTCTTT
16 | few | TRBJ2-5 | TRBV7-9 | TRBD2 | CASSHPSGRTGETQYF | TGTGCCAGCAGCCACCCTAGCGGGAGGACGGGAGAGACCCAGTACTTC
12 | many | TRBJ2-7 | TRBV29-1 | TRBD1 | CSVDRGGGEQYF | TGCAGCGTGGACAGGGGGGGTGGCGAGCAGTACTTC
13 | few | TRBJ2-7 | TRBV10-2 | - | CASSELKSDEQYF | TGCGCCAGCAGTGAGCTAAAAAGTGACGAGCAGTACTTC
12 | - | TRBJ2-7 | TRBV20-1 | - | CSATRGSYEQYF | TGCAGTGCCACCAGGGGATCCTACGAGCAGTACTTC
13 | many | TRBJ2-5 | TRBV11-2 | - | CASSLFSREIQYF | TGTGCCAGCAGCTTATTCTCTAGGGAAATTCAGTACTTC
15 | - | TRBJ2-2 | TRBV18 | - | CASSPGRGDTGELFF | TGTGCCAGCTCACCCGGACGAGGGGACACCGGGGAGCTGTTTTTT
15 | many | TRBJ1-5 | TRBV6-5 | - | CASSYGGQYNQPQHF | TGTGCCAGCAGTTACGGAGGACAGTACAATCAGCCCCAGCATTTT
13 | few | TRBJ1-2 | TRBV4-1 | - | CASSQDNPDGYTF | TGCGCCAGCAGCCAAGATAACCCCGATGGCTACACCTTC
15 | many | TRBJ2-7 | TRBV3-1 | - | CASRSTGSPLYEQYF | TGTGCCAGCAGAAGCACAGGCTCCCCTCTCTACGAGCAGTACTTC
15 | many | TRBJ1-2 | TRBV28 | - | CASRATGGGLYGYTF | TGTGCCAGCAGGGCGACAGGAGGGGGTCTCTATGGCTACACCTTC
14 | few | TRBJ2-3 | TRBV28 | - | CASSEGVYTDTQYF | TGTGCCAGCAGTGAGGGGGTCTACACAGATACGCAGTATTTT
21 | - | TRBJ2-4 | TRBV2 | TRBD2 | CASSDSLGGRDEEWTKNIQYF | TGTGCCAGCAGTGATTCCCTGGGGGGGAGGGATGAAGAGTGGACCAAAAACATTCAGTACTTC
14 | many | TRBJ1-6 | TRBV11-2 | TRBD1 | CASSQTGDISPLHF | TGTGCCAGCAGCCAGACAGGGGATATCTCACCCCTCCACTTT
13 | many | TRBJ2-5 | TRBV7-7 | - | CASSLGGWETQYF | TGTGCCAGCAGCTTAGGGGGCTGGGAGACCCAGTACTTC
17 | few | TRBJ2-7 | TRBV6-9 | TRBD2 | CASSYSGAGASSYEQYF | TGTGCCAGCAGTTACTCCGGAGCGGGAGCTAGCTCCTACGAGCAGTACTTC
11 | many | TRBJ2-5 | TRBV20-1 | - | CSAPLWKTQYF | TGCAGTGCCCCGCTTTGGAAGACCCAGTACTTC
14 | - | TRBJ1-5 | TRBV30 | - | CAWSVISGNQPQHF | TGTGCCTGGAGTGTAATATCGGGAAATCAGCCCCAGCATTTT
15 | many | TRBJ1-5 | TRBV6-5 | - | CASSYGPNFNQPQHF | TGTGCCAGCAGTTACGGCCCGAACTTCAATCAGCCCCAGCATTTT
15 | few | TRBJ2-7 | TRBV20-1 | TRBD2 | CSARIAGGPVGEQYF | TGCAGTGCTAGAATAGCGGGAGGCCCGGTTGGCGAGCAGTACTTC
14 | many | TRBJ1-5 | TRBV6-2/TRBV6-3 | TRBD1 | CASRDRGGNQPQHF | TGTGCCAGCCGAGACAGGGGTGGCAATCAGCCCCAGCATTTT
18 | few | TRBJ1-6 | TRBV27 | TRBD1 | CASRTTGTELSSLSPLHF | TGTGCCAGCAGGACTACCGGGACAGAGCTATCCTCGCTTTCACCCCTCCACTTT
13 | few | TRBJ2-1 | TRBV6-5 | - | CASSYQNHNEQFF | TGTGCCAGCAGTTATCAGAACCACAATGAGCAGTTCTTC
14 | many | TRBJ2-7 | TRBV28 | TRBD1 | CASSVTGAPYEQYF | TGTGCCAGCAGTGTGACAGGGGCCCCCTACGAGCAGTACTTC
21 | many | TRBJ2-2 | TRBV19 | TRBD2 | CASTSPSGLAGPVANTGELFF | TGTGCCAGTACTTCACCTTCGGGACTAGCGGGGCCCGTCGCGAACACCGGGGAGCTGTTTTTT
14 | - | TRBJ1-1 | TRBV7-3 | - | CASSLSGGITEAFF | TGTGCCAGCAGCTTATCTGGGGGAATCACTGAAGCTTTCTTT
22 | many | TRBJ2-7 | TRBV14 | TRBD2 | CASSQAPRLWTSGRYEGYEQYF | TGTGCCAGCAGCCAAGCGCCCCGGCTTTGGACTAGCGGGAGATACGAGGGCTACGAGCAGTACTTC
15 | - | TRBJ2-7 | TRBV10-3 | TRBD2 | CAISESTSGSYEQYF | TGTGCCATCAGTGAGTCGACTAGCGGGTCCTACGAGCAGTACTTC
13 | once | TRBJ1-2 | TRBV28 | - | CASSLPAAYGYTF | TGTGCCAGCAGTTTACCTGCGGCTTATGGCTACACCTTC
16 | - | TRBJ2-2 | TRBV5-6 | - | CASSLGGPRVGGELFF | TGTGCCAGCAGCTTGGGGGGTCCACGAGTTGGCGGGGAGCTGTTTTTT
15 | many | TRBJ1-2 | TRBV12-3/TRBV12-4 | - | CASTPPGDANYGYTF | TGTGCCAGCACCCCCCCGGGGGACGCTAACTATGGCTACACCTTC
16 | many | TRBJ2-5 | TRBV6-1 | - | CATGGLAGSRGETQYF | TGTGCCACCGGGGGGCTAGCAGGCAGTCGGGGAGAGACCCAGTACTTC
14 | - | TRBJ1-1 | TRBV7-9 | - | CASSLDSTNTEAFF | TGTGCCAGCAGCTTAGACAGCACCAACACTGAAGCTTTCTTT
15 | - | TRBJ2-1 | TRBV7-6 | - | CASTNEWEDYNEQFF | TGTGCCAGCACGAACGAGTGGGAGGACTACAATGAGCAGTTCTTC
13 | many | TRBJ2-7 | TRBV12-3/TRBV12-4 | - | CASGTPSSYEQYF | TGTGCCAGCGGGACTCCCAGCTCCTACGAGCAGTACTTC
14 | many | TRBJ2-5 | TRBV6-5 | - | CASSYWLEQETQYF | TGTGCCAGCAGTTACTGGCTAGAGCAAGAGACCCAGTACTTC
16 | - | TRBJ2-7 | TRBV29-1 | TRBD1 | CSVGGFKGTGGSEQYF | TGCAGCGTTGGGGGGTTTAAGGGGACAGGGGGTAGCGAGCAGTACTTC
13 | few | TRBJ2-1 | TRBV29-1 | - | CSVGWGVRNEQFF | TGCAGCGTTGGCTGGGGCGTCCGGAATGAGCAGTTCTTC
14 | - | TRBJ2-7 | TRBV27 | - | CASSLVLGAREQYF | TGTGCCAGCAGTTTAGTCTTGGGGGCGCGGGAGCAGTACTTC
15 | - | TRBJ2-3 | TRBV2 | TRBD1 | CASSDRGQNTDTQYF | TGTGCCAGCAGTGATAGGGGACAGAACACAGATACGCAGTATTTT
15 | - | TRBJ1-2 | TRBV28 | - | CASSPGPTTNYGYTF | TGTGCCAGCAGCCCTGGCCCGACCACTAACTATGGCTACACCTTC
15 | - | TRBJ2-2 | TRBV15 | - | CATSRAGIGTGELFF | TGTGCCACCAGCAGAGCAGGCATAGGCACCGGGGAGCTGTTTTTT
15 | many | TRBJ2-7 | TRBV2 | TRBD2 | CASSVSSSGDYEQYF | TGTGCCAGCAGTGTTAGTTCTAGCGGGGATTACGAGCAGTACTTC